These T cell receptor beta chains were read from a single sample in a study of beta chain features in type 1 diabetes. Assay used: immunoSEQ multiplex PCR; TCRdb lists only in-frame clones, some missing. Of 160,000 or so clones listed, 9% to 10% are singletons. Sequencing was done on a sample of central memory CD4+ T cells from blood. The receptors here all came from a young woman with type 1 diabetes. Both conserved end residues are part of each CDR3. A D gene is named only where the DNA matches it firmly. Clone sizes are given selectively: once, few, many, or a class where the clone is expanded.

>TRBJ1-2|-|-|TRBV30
TGTGCCCAATACCCTACCGGCAGGGTATTCTATGGCTACACCTTC
CAQYPTGRVFYGYTF
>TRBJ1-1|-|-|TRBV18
TGTGCCAGCTCACCTAACCGGGACACCAACACTGAAGCTTTCTTT
CASSPNRDTNTEAFF
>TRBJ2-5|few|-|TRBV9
TGTGCCAGCAGCCCTGGGGTGGGAGGAGAGACCCAGTACTTC
CASSPGVGGETQYF
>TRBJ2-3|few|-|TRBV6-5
TGTGCCAGCAGTTACTCGGACTACACAGATACGCAGTATTTT
CASSYSDYTDTQYF
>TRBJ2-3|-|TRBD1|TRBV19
TGTGCCTCCACCCCGGGACAGAACACAGATACGCAGTATTTT
CASTPGQNTDTQYF
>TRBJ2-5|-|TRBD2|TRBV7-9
TGTGCCAGCAGCTCCACCCCGGGGCTAGCGGGAGGGCCGGAGACCCAGTACTTC
CASSSTPGLAGGPETQYF
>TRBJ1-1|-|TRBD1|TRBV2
TGTGCCAGCACCCTGACAGGGGCTAACACTGAAGCTTTCTTT
CASTLTGANTEAFF
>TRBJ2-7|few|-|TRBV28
TGTGCCAGCAGTCTCACGACTAGTCGGTCCTACGAGCAGTACTTC
CASSLTTSRSYEQYF
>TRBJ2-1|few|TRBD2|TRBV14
TGTGCCAGCAGCCCCAGACTAGCGGGATACAATGAGCAGTTCTTC
CASSPRLAGYNEQFF
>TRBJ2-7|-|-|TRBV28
TGTGCCAGCAGTGCGACAGTGACCTACGAGCAGTACTTC
CASSATVTYEQYF
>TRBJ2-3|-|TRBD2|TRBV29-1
TGCAGCGTATCAGGGACTACTAGGACAGATACGCAGTATTTT
CSVSGTTRTDTQYF
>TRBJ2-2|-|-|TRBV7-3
TGTGCCAGCAGCTTAGACAGCGGGGAGCTGTTTTTT
CASSLDSGELFF
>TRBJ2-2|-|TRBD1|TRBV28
TGTGCCAGCAGACCCGACAGGGACGTAGCCGGGGAGCTGTTTTTT
CASRPDRDVAGELFF
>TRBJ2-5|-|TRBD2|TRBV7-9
TGTGCCAGCAGCTTAGCGGGGGGGGAGACCCAGTACTTC
CASSLAGGETQYF
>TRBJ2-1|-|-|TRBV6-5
TGTGCCAGCATCTACCCTGGCGGGACTGAGCAGTTCTTC
CASIYPGGTEQFF
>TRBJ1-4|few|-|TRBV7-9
TGTGCCAGCAAGTGGCAGACTAATGAAAAACTGTTTTTT
CASKWQTNEKLFF
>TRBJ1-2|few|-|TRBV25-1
TGTGCCAGCACCTCCCAGGGAACAGGGAACTATGGCTACACCTTC
CASTSQGTGNYGYTF
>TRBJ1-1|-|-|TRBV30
TGTGCCTGGAGTTCTACAGGGAGCACTGAAGCTTTCTTT
CAWSSTGSTEAFF
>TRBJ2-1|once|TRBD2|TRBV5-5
TGTGCCAGCAGCACCCTGCGGGCGGGAGGGCCAGGTCATGAGCAGTTCTTC
CASSTLRAGGPGHEQFF
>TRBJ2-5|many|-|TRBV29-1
TGCAGCGTTGATTACCGCGGGAACCAAGAGACCCAGTACTTC
CSVDYRGNQETQYF
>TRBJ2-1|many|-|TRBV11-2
TGTGCCAGCAGCTTAGATCGGGGCAATGAGCAGTTCTTC
CASSLDRGNEQFF
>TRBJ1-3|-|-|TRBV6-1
TGTGCCAGCAGCCAGGGTAAAAGTGACACCATATATTTT
CASSQGKSDTIYF
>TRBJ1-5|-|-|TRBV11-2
TGTGCCAGCAGCCCAAATGGGCCCTATCAGCCCCAGCATTTT
CASSPNGPYQPQHF
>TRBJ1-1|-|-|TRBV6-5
TGTGCCAGCAGTTACTCGATTAGCCAGACTGAAGCTTTCTTT
CASSYSISQTEAFF
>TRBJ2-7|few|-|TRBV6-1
TGTGCCAGCAAGGAGTTTTTCAAGCCCGAGCAGTACTTC
CASKEFFKPEQYF
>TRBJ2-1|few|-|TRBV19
TGTGCCAGTAGTAATGGCTGGGGCGGTTTAATTGAGCAGTTCTTC
CASSNGWGGLIEQFF
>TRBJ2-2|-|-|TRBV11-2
TGTGCCAGCAGCTTAGTGGGGGGCACCGGGGAGCTGTTTTTT
CASSLVGGTGELFF
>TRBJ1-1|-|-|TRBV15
TGTGCCACCAGCAGAGTGGACAGCACTGAAGCTTTCTTT
CATSRVDSTEAFF
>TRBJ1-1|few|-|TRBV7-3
TGTGCCAGCAGCTTATCGGGACTTCGGAACACTGAAGCTTTCTTT
CASSLSGLRNTEAFF
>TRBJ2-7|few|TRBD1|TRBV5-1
TGCGCCAGCAGCCTGGGACAGCCTCTACCCTACGAGCAGTACTTC
CASSLGQPLPYEQYF
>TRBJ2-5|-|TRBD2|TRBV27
TGTGCCAGCAGCCGACTAGCGGGAGATAAAGAGACCCAGTACTTC
CASSRLAGDKETQYF
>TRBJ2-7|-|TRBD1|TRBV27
TGTGCCAGCAGTTTCCTACAGGGGGGATTTTCCTACGAGCAGTACTTC
CASSFLQGGFSYEQYF
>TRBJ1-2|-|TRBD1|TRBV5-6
TGTGCCAGCGCCCGGGACAGGAAACTCTATGGCTACACCTTC
CASARDRKLYGYTF
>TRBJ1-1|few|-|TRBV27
TGTGCCAGCAGTTTAACCGGACAAACTGAAGCTTTCTTT
CASSLTGQTEAFF
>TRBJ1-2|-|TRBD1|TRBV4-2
TGTGCCAGCAGCCAAGAGGGGGGCAGGGGGCACGGCTACACCTTC
CASSQEGGRGHGYTF
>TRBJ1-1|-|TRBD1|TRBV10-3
TGTGCCATCAGTGCCTTTGACAGGGAGGCTGAAGCTTTCTTT
CAISAFDREAEAFF
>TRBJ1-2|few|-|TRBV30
TGTGCCTCCCAGGGAGGTTTCGGGAATGGCTACACCTTC
CASQGGFGNGYTF
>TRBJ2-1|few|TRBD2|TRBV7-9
TGTGCCAGCAGCTTGGGCCTCGGTAGCGGGGGAGATGAGCAGTTCTTC
CASSLGLGSGGDEQFF
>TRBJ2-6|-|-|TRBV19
TGTGCCAGTAGTACAGGGGTCGGGGCCAACGTCCTGACTTTC
CASSTGVGANVLTF
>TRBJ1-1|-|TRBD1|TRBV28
TGTGCCAGCAGTCGACAGGGAAGGACTGAAGCTTTCTTT
CASSRQGRTEAFF
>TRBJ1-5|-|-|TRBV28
TGTGCCAGCAGTTTAGGAGGTCTCCACCAGCCCCAGCATTTT
CASSLGGLHQPQHF
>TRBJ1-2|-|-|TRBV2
TGTGCCAGCAGTGAGTGGCGGGCGGATGGCTACACCTTC
CASSEWRADGYTF
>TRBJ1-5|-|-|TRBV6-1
TGTGCCAGCAGATTACTGGGAGATCAGCCCCAGCATTTT
CASRLLGDQPQHF
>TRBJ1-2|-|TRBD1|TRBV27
TGTGCCAGCAGCATTTACAGGGGCTTGCCTTCCTATGGCTACACCTTC
CASSIYRGLPSYGYTF
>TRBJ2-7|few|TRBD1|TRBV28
TGTGCCAGCAGTTTACCGGGACAGGCAGTATCCTACGAGCAGTACTTC
CASSLPGQAVSYEQYF
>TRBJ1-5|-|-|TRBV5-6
TGTGCCAGCAGCTTGGGCAGGCGGGGTCAGCCCCAGCATTTT
CASSLGRRGQPQHF
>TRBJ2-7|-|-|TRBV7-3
TGTGCCAGCAGCCGTGACTCTCAGGGCGAGCAGTACTTC
CASSRDSQGEQYF
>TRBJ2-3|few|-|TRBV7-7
TGTGCTAGCAGTCCGGACTACAATACAGATACGCAGTATTTT
CASSPDYNTDTQYF
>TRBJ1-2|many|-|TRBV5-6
TGTGCCAGCAGCACGGACATAGTGACCCCTCCCACCTTC
CASSTDIVTPPTF
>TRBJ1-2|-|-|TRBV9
TGTGCCAGCACCCCAGGTCCAGCTAACTATGGCTACACCTTC
CASTPGPANYGYTF
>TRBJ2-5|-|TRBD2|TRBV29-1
TGCAGCTTCTGGACTAGCGGGAGAGGCCAAGAGACCCAGTACTTC
CSFWTSGRGQETQYF
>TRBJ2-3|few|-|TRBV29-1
TGCAGCGTGGAGACTCGCCTCGCGGATACGCAGTATTTT
CSVETRLADTQYF
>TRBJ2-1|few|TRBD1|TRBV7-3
TGTGCCAGCAGCTTCCAGGGGACAGGCGGCTACAATGAGCAGTTCTTC
CASSFQGTGGYNEQFF
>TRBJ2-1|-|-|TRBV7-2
TGTGCCAGCAGCTTCTGGGGGCGAAACAATGAGCAGTTCTTC
CASSFWGRNNEQFF
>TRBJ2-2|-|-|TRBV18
TGTGCCAGCTCAAAAGGACAGTCGAACACCGGGGAGCTGTTTTTT
CASSKGQSNTGELFF